Below are 22 T cell receptor beta chains sequenced from a single sample in a study of immune evolution from preneoplasia to lung adenocarcinoma. Clones were read by immunoSEQ multiplex PCR, and TCRdb kept only the in-frame ones, dropping some. The sample carries about 3,000 clones, 83% recorded once. Sequenced material: FFPE adjacent normal lung tissue. The receptor set was obtained from a person aged 65-85 years with lung adenocarcinoma.

The chain recombines TRBV11-2 with TRBJ1-5; 8 nucleotides line up with TRBD1. Per the germline V gene, CDR1 is SGHAT and CDR2 is FQNNGV. The CDR3 consists of 18 residues. With 6 bases clipped from V and 0 bases from J, the junction kept 13 bases outside the gene matches. CDR3 DNA: TGTGCCAGCAGGTCCGGTTGGGACAGGAGTTATAGCAATCAGCCCCAGCATTTT. It specifies CASRSGWDRSYSNQPQHF.

The chain combines TRBV30 with TRBJ1-2; D possibly corresponds to TRBD1 (6 bases). The CDR3 totals 12 residues. V was pared by 3 bases and J by 4 bases, with 9 bases between. Germline V gives CDR1 GTSNPN, CDR2 SVGIG (reference sequence). The CDR3 reads CAWRGQRYGYTF. The DNA of the CDR3 is TGTGCCTGGAGGGGACAACGCTATGGCTACACCTTC. Full variable domain (missing parts from reference TRBV30 and TRBJ1-2): SQTIHQWPATLVQPVGSPLSLECTVEGTSNPNLYWYRQAAGRGLQLLFYSVGIGQISSEVPQNLSASRPQDRQFILSSKKLLLSDSGFYLCAWRGQRYGYTFGSGTRLTVV.

The chain employs TRBV2 and TRBJ1-4; D call uncertain. Per germline, CDR1 SNHLY and CDR2 FYNNEI. CDR3 length: 12 amino acids. The V end lost 0 bases, the J end lost 7 bases, and 3 bases lay between the germline ends. CDR3 DNA: TGTGCCAGCAGTGAAGCGGGTGAAAAACTGTTTTTT. Protein sequence: CASSEAGEKLFF.

This chain joins TRBV2 and TRBJ1-1; D is possibly TRBD1 (5 bases). There are 16 residues in the CDR3. The germline V gene has CDR1 SNHLY and CDR2 FYNNEI. V lost 5 bases to trimming and J lost 0 bases, with 16 bases between them. The CDR3 is CASSFFGGGLNTEAFF. CDR3 bases: TGTGCCAGCAGTTTCTTCGGGGGAGGGCTGAACACTGAAGCTTTCTTT.

The chain links TRBV10-1 to TRBJ2-2; 8 bases match TRBD1. V was pared by 0 bases and J by 2 bases, with 2 bases of the junction left unmatched. Germline V gives CDR1 WNHNN, CDR2 SYGVQD (reference sequence). This CDR3 is built from 16 residues. The CDR3 DNA reads TGCGCCAGCAGTGAGTCGACAGGGGCCAACACCGGGGAGCTGTTTTTT. Residues: CASSESTGANTGELFF.

V is TRBV5-1 and J is TRBJ2-1, with 8 bases fitting TRBD2. Germline V gene sequence: CDR1 SGHRS, CDR2 YFSETQ. V gave up 2 bases and J gave up 7 bases; unmatched junction bases: 5. The CDR3 runs 14 residues. The CDR3 sequence: CASSFSGVFNEQFF. DNA of the CDR3: TGCGCCAGCAGCTTTAGCGGGGTGTTTAATGAGCAGTTCTTC.

The rearrangement joins TRBV2 to TRBJ1-2, with TRBD1 as a possible D gene (6 bases). The V and J ends lost 6 bases and 7 bases respectively, with 9 bases between them. Looked up from germline, CDR1 is SNHLY and CDR2 is FYNNEI. The CDR3 covers 11 residues. The CDR3 sequence is CASREGVGYTF. The CDR3 DNA follows: TGTGCCAGCAGGGAGGGGGTTGGCTACACCTTC.

This chain links TRBV15 with TRBJ2-7; 7 bases match TRBD2. V lost 5 bases and J lost 3; bases outside the gene matches: 13. CDR1 LNHNV and CDR2 YYDKDF come from the germline V gene (reference sequence). This CDR3 contains 16 residues. CDR3 region: CATSGRAGTTFYEQYF. The CDR3 DNA reads as TGTGCCACCAGCGGGAGGGCCGGGACGACCTTCTACGAGCAGTACTTC.

J is TRBJ2-1 and V is TRBV5-4; TRBD1 agrees at 9 bases. V trimming: 5 bases; J trimming: 4 bases; junction bases outside the gene matches: 7. This CDR3 region has 15 residues. CDR1 and CDR2 (germline): SGHNT, YYREEE (reference sequence). CDR3 DNA: TGTGCCAGCAGATCTACAGGGGGCCGGTACAATGAGCAGTTCTTC. Translation gives CASRSTGGRYNEQFF.

CDR3 nucleotide sequence: TGTGCCAGCAGCTTAGGGGACAGGTATCACACTGAAGCTTTCTTT. Protein product: CASSLGDRYHTEAFF. This chain joins TRBV13 and TRBJ1-1; 7 bases are shared with TRBD1. CDR3 size: 15 residues. V was clipped by 0 bases and J by 3 bases; unmatched bases: 4. In germline, CDR1 is PRHDT, CDR2 FYEKMQ (reference sequence).

The V gene is TRBV4-1, the J gene TRBJ2-7, with D unclear. V lost 0 bases and J lost 2, with 11 bases in between. CDR3 size: 15 residues. Germline CDR1 reads MGHRA; CDR2 reads YSYEKL. The CDR3 bases are TGCGCCAGCAGCCAAGATCGAGGTCGGGCCTACGAGCAGTACTTC. Encoded protein: CASSQDRGRAYEQYF.

The V call is TRBV7-3, the J call TRBJ1-1; possible D gene TRBD1, 5 bases. The ends were cut back, 3 bases at V and 10 bases at J, with 12 bases in the middle. Germline V gene data show CDR1 as SGHTA and CDR2 as FQGTGA. The CDR3 has 12 amino acids. The CDR3 sequence is CASSLGQRAAFF. CDR3 coding DNA: TGTGCCAGCAGCTTGGGGCAGCGAGCAGCTTTCTTT.

V gene TRBV9 combines with J gene TRBJ2-1; D gene unclear. Trimming cost V 4 bases and J 5 bases, with 7 bases left between them. Germline V CDR1 and CDR2: SGDLS, YYNGEE. There are 12 residues in the CDR3. The CDR3 spells CASSSLNNEQFF. In nucleotides, the CDR3 is TGTGCCAGCAGCTCTCTTAACAATGAGCAGTTCTTC.

The CDR3 spells CAIRETGVSSGANVLTF. As DNA, the CDR3 is TGTGCCATCAGGGAGACAGGGGTGAGCTCTGGGGCCAACGTCCTGACTTTC. The V call is TRBV10-3, the J call TRBJ2-6; 8 bases are a match to TRBD1. The V and J ends lost 6 bases and 0 bases, in that order; junction bases with no gene match: 7. The CDR3 length is 17 residues. The germline CDR1 and CDR2 sequences are ENHRY and SYGVKD.

This sequence joins TRBV5-1 and TRBJ2-5; D remains unclear. The CDR3 extends over 11 amino acids. The germline V and J ends were trimmed by 2 bases and 1 base, with 0 bases remaining between them. Looked up from germline, CDR1 is SGHRS and CDR2 is YFSETQ. The CDR3 is CASSFQETQYF. CDR3 in DNA: TGCGCCAGCAGCTTCCAAGAGACCCAGTACTTC.

The table lists this clone with a count of one. This chain joins TRBV6-1 and TRBJ1-5; 9 bases fit TRBD1. The CDR3 has 22 residues. Germline V gene lookup returns CDR1 MNHNS and CDR2 SASEGT. V gave up 2 bases and J gave up 0 bases; unmatched junction bases: 20. The chain's CDR3 is CASSERPIHPGQGRYSNQPQHF. Written as DNA, the CDR3 is TGTGCCAGCAGTGAACGGCCAATCCATCCGGGACAGGGCAGATATAGCAATCAGCCCCAGCATTTT.

This clone was detected only once. The chain carries TRBV2 and TRBJ2-7, with TRBD1 matching 8 bases. The ends lost 1 base at V and 6 bases at J; junction bases unmatched: 11. The CDR3 runs to 16 residues. The germline V gene has CDR1 SNHLY and CDR2 FYNNEI. CDR3: CASSEGRTGMGLEQYF. DNA of the CDR3: TGTGCCAGCAGTGAAGGCAGGACAGGGATGGGGCTCGAGCAGTACTTC. The full variable domain, its missing parts supplied by reference TRBV2 and TRBJ2-7, is EPEVTQTPSHQVTQMGQEVILRCVPISNHLYFYWYRQILGQKVEFLVSFYNNEISEKSEIFDDQFSVERPDGSNFTLKIRSTKLEDSAMYFCASSEGRTGMGLEQYFGPGTRLTVT.

The rearrangement links TRBV9 to TRBJ2-1; 11 positions agree with TRBD2. Germline V gives CDR1 SGDLS, CDR2 YYNGEE. V shed 9 bases, J shed 4 bases, and the junction held 9 bases outside the gene matches. This CDR3 region has 15 residues. This CDR3 is CANSELAGDYNEQFF. The CDR3 DNA reads TGTGCCAACTCAGAACTAGCGGGAGATTACAATGAGCAGTTCTTC. Full variable domain (missing parts from reference TRBV9 and TRBJ2-1): DSGVTQTPKHLITATGQRVTLRCSPRSGDLSVYWYQQSLDQGLQFLIQYYNGEERAKGNILERFSAQQFPDLHSELNLSSLELGDSALYFCANSELAGDYNEQFFGPGTRLTVL.

This chain connects TRBV4-2 to TRBJ1-2; D is possibly TRBD1 (6 bases). Trimming cost V 3 bases and J 6 bases, with 23 bases left between them. From germline, CDR1 is LGHNA and CDR2 YNFKEQ. The CDR3 is 17 amino acids. Written as DNA, the CDR3 is TGTGCCAGCAGCCACCTAAATTTGGGGGCCCGGGGGAATGGCTACACCTTC. It specifies CASSHLNLGARGNGYTF.

V and J are TRBV5-1 and TRBJ1-1; no firm D call. Germline V gene data show CDR1 as SGHRS and CDR2 as YFSETQ. The CDR3 has 14 residues. V lost 0 bases and J lost 4, with 10 bases in between. Here the CDR3 DNA reads TGCGCCAGCAGCTTGGACAGTCTACGCACTGAAGCTTTCTTT. Translation gives CASSLDSLRTEAFF.

The chain employs TRBV15 and TRBJ1-1; a weak D match, TRBD1 (5 bases). The CDR3 loop spans 14 amino acids. V shed 0 bases and J shed 8 bases, with 13 bases lying between them. Germline assignment: CDR1 LNHNV and CDR2 YYDKDF (reference sequence). CDR3 sequence reads: CATSRDGAPGEAFF. The CDR3 DNA reads TGTGCCACCAGCAGAGATGGGGCCCCGGGAGAAGCTTTCTTT.

This clone was detected only once. The chain links TRBV6-5 to TRBJ1-2, with 8 nucleotides matching TRBD1. The CDR3 has 13 residues. V lost 6 bases, J lost 4 bases, and 4 bases stayed unmatched. The germline V gene has CDR1 MNHEY and CDR2 SVGAGI. CDR3 in amino acids: CASRHRGAYGYTF. CDR3 sequence (DNA): TGTGCCAGCAGACACAGGGGGGCCTATGGCTACACCTTC.